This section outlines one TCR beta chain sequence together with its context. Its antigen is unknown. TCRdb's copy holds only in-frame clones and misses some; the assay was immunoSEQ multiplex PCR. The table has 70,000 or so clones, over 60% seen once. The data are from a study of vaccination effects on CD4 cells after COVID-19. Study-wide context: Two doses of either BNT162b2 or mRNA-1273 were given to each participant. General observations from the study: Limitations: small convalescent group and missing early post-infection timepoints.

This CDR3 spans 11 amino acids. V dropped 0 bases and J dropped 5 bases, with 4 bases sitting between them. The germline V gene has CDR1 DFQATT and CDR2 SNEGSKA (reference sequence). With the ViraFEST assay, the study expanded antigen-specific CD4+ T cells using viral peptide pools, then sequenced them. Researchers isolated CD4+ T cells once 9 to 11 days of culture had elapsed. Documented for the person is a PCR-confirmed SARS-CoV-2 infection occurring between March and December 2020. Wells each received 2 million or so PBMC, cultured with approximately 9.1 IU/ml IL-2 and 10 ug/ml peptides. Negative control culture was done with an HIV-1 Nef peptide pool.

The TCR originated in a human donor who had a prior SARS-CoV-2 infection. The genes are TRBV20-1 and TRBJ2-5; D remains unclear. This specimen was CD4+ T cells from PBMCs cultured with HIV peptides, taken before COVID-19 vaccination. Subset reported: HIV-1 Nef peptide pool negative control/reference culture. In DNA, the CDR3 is TGCAGTGCTAGAGATCGGGAGACCCAGTACTTC. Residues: CSARDRETQYF.